This TCR beta chain was sequenced for a study of technical replicates of blood from a few donors. Germline V CDR1 and CDR2: SGHAT, FQNNGV. CDR3 length: 14 residues. The J segment lost 5 bases and the V segment lost 5 bases, leaving 6 bases of the junction unmatched. The data were produced by immunoSEQ multiplex PCR, yet TCRdb's version contains in-frame clones alone and is incomplete. The sample includes 75,000 to 95,000 clones, almost 97% of them seen just once. This sequence was found in a human donor in good health. The sequencing sample was made of T cells isolated from PBMCs. This chain joins TRBV11-2 and TRBJ2-5, with TRBD1 identical over 9 bases. The CDR3 reads CASSPWTGDETQYF. The CDR3 bases are TGTGCCAGCAGCCCCTGGACAGGGGACGAGACCCAGTACTTC.